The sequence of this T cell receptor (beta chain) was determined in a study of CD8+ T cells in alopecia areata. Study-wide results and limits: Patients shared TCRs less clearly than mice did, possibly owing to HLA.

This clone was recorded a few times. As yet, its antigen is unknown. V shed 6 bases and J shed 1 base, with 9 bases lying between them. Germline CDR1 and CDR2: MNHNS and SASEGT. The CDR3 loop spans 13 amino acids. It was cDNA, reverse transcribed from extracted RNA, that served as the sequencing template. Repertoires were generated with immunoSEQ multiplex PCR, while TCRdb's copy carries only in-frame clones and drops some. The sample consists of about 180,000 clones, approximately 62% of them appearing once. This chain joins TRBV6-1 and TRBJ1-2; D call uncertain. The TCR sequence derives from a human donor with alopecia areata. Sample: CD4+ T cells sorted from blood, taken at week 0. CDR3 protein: CASRHTDNYGYTF. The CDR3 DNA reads TGTGCCAGCAGACACACAGATAACTATGGCTACACCTTC.